The rows below give T cell receptor beta chains drawn from one sample of a study of shared clonotypes between healthy human individuals. Clones were sequenced by immunoSEQ multiplex PCR, and TCRdb holds only the in-frame ones, with some missing. This sample carries 1,500,000 or so clones, around 98.5% of them seen once, and the ten largest clones take around 0.38%. Sequenced material: naive CD4+ T cells sorted from blood. The receptors come from a man aged 25 to 40 in good health. Both conserved end residues are part of each CDR3. D genes are given only for firm matches. Rows give clone size only sometimes, using once, few, many, or a class for an expanded clone.

CDR3nt | CDR3aa | d_gene | v_gene | abundance | j_gene
TGTGCCAGCACCCAGGGACAGAGGAACACTGAAGCTTTCTTT | CASTQGQRNTEAFF | TRBD1 | TRBV5-6 | NA | TRBJ1-1
TGTGCCAGCTGGGGACCAGGGGATCGGACAGATACGCAGTATTTT | CASWGPGDRTDTQYF | NA | TRBV7-2 | NA | TRBJ2-3
TGCGCCAGCAGCTTGGGGGACAGTAGCAATCAGCCCCAGCATTTT | CASSLGDSSNQPQHF | TRBD1 | TRBV5-1 | NA | TRBJ1-5
TGTGCCAGCCTAGGCGGGAGAGGCTGGAATGAGCAGTTCTTC | CASLGGRGWNEQFF | TRBD2 | TRBV28 | NA | TRBJ2-1
TGTGCCAGCAGCCAAGAAGTGGGACGAACCGATTACGAGCAGTACTTC | CASSQEVGRTDYEQYF | NA | TRBV4-2 | NA | TRBJ2-7
TGTGCCAGCAGTTACTCTAGGGGAAGGGTCAACACTGAAGCTTTCTTT | CASSYSRGRVNTEAFF | NA | TRBV6-5 | NA | TRBJ1-1
TGTGCCAGCACCACCTCCTACGAGCAGTACTTC | CASTTSYEQYF | NA | TRBV28 | NA | TRBJ2-7
TGTGCCAGCAGTGTTTTTGGGGCAGTAACCGAGCAGTACTTC | CASSVFGAVTEQYF | NA | TRBV2 | NA | TRBJ2-7
TGTGCCAGCAGCGGGGGGACAGCACAAGAGACCCAGTACTTC | CASSGGTAQETQYF | NA | TRBV5-4 | once | TRBJ2-5
TGCGCCAGCAGCTTGTCCGGGACAGCGAGGGGCTACACCTTC | CASSLSGTARGYTF | TRBD1 | TRBV4-1 | NA | TRBJ1-2
TGCGCCAGCAGCCCACTAGTTCACGAGACCCAGTACTTC | CASSPLVHETQYF | NA | TRBV10-2 | NA | TRBJ2-5
TGTGCCAGCTCACCTCAGGGACAGGGGGCGTCGAACACTGAAGCTTTCTTT | CASSPQGQGASNTEAFF | TRBD1 | TRBV18 | NA | TRBJ1-1
TGTGCCAGCAGGATCGGACCGGGACTGGGCTATGGCTACACCTTC | CASRIGPGLGYGYTF | NA | TRBV6-4 | once | TRBJ1-2
TGCAGCGTTCCTATCTCCGGGAGAGGGTACGAGCAGTACTTC | CSVPISGRGYEQYF | NA | TRBV29-1 | NA | TRBJ2-7
TGTGCCAGTGCAGGGGATGGGACAGATACGCAGTATTTT | CASAGDGTDTQYF | NA | TRBV19 | NA | TRBJ2-3
TGTGCCAGCAGAAACAGAATAACCGGGGAGCTGTTTTTT | CASRNRITGELFF | NA | TRBV27 | few | TRBJ2-2
TGTGCCAGCAGCCCCCCAGGGGAGGTCGAGCAGTACTTC | CASSPPGEVEQYF | NA | TRBV7-2 | NA | TRBJ2-7
TGTGCCAGCTCCTACGGGAGCTACAATGAGCAGTTCTTC | CASSYGSYNEQFF | NA | TRBV18 | NA | TRBJ2-1
TGTGCCAGTAGTATAGTGGGACAGTTCTCTGGGGCCAACGTCCTGACTTTC | CASSIVGQFSGANVLTF | TRBD1 | TRBV19 | NA | TRBJ2-6
TGTGCCAGCAGCGTTTCGTATAGGGAGACCCAGTACTTC | CASSVSYRETQYF | NA | TRBV9 | NA | TRBJ2-5
TGTGCCAGCAGCTTAAAGGCCGGGTACTCCTACGAGCAGTACTTC | CASSLKAGYSYEQYF | NA | TRBV11-3 | NA | TRBJ2-7
TGTGCCAGCAGTGCTGTAACATCGAGCTCCTACAATGAGCAGTTCTTC | CASSAVTSSSYNEQFF | NA | TRBV6-1 | NA | TRBJ2-1
TGTGCCAGCAACCGGGACCGCGAAGAGACCCAGTACTTC | CASNRDREETQYF | NA | TRBV9 | NA | TRBJ2-5
TGTGCCAGCAGCCAAGCATCGGGAGGGAACACTGAAGCTTTCTTT | CASSQASGGNTEAFF | NA | TRBV14 | NA | TRBJ1-1
TGTGCTGTAGCGAGCACAGATACGCAGTATTTT | CAVASTDTQYF | NA | TRBV7-7 | few | TRBJ2-3
TGTGCCAGCAGCTTAGGACAGATGAGGATGGGGGAAAAACTGTTTTTT | CASSLGQMRMGEKLFF | NA | TRBV5-4 | NA | TRBJ1-4
TGTGCCAGCAGTTACTCCAATAATCGGGGTTTCACTGAAGCTTTCTTT | CASSYSNNRGFTEAFF | NA | TRBV6-5 | NA | TRBJ1-1